These 2 T cell receptor beta chains originate from one sample sequenced in a study of cytomegalovirus exposure and HLA in healthy donors. The PCR contained 60 Vbeta and 13 Jbeta primers. Only in-frame clones appear in the TCRdb table, and some are missing; sequencing was by immunoSEQ multiplex PCR. Of 90,000 to 110,000 clones listed, roughly 70% are singletons. Sequenced material: PBMCs. These receptors all come from a man aged 40-49 years in good health and CMV-seronegative.

The V call is TRBV14, the J call TRBJ1-2; D might be TRBD1 (5 bases). Germline lookup yields CDR1 SGHDN and CDR2 FVKESK. The CDR3 loop spans 15 amino acids. Trimming left V 1 base short and J 3 bases short, with 12 bases between. DNA of the CDR3: TGTGCCAGCAGCCAAGTATCGGGGGATGACTATGGCTACACCTTC. It codes for CASSQVSGDDYGYTF.

The rearrangement links TRBV6-5 to TRBJ1-5, with 9 bases identical to TRBD1. This CDR3 contains 15 residues. Germline V CDR1 and CDR2: MNHEY, SVGAGI. V trimming: 6 bases; J trimming: 7 bases; junction bases outside the gene matches: 10. This CDR3 reads CASSPRGQGQQPQHF. CDR3 DNA sequence: TGTGCCAGCAGCCCTAGGGGACAGGGACAACAGCCCCAGCATTTT.